This T cell receptor (beta chain) was profiled in a study of Graves' ophthalmopathy and Graves' hyperthyroidism. V lost 2 bases and J lost 4, with 12 bases in between. The CDR3 sequence is 15 residues long. Germline V lookup: CDR1 SGHRS, CDR2 YFSETQ. Amplification of the TCR beta CDR3 regions used RNA transcripts (as template). First-round RT-PCR employed HTBI primers, with a second-round multiplex PCR after it. TCRdb redid the calling of the multiplex PCR reads with MiXCR, one entry per CDR3 protein. The sample shows hundreds of thousands of distinct CDR3 sequences, around 50% of them seen only once.

V and J are TRBV5-1 and TRBJ2-2; D might be TRBD1 or TRBD2, each matching 5 bases. This sequence originates from an adult man with Graves' ophthalmopathy. Material for sequencing was peripheral blood. The CDR3 DNA sequence: TGCGCCAGCAGCTTAGGGACGCCAATCACCGGGGAGCTGTTTTTT. Its translation: CASSLGTPITGELFF.